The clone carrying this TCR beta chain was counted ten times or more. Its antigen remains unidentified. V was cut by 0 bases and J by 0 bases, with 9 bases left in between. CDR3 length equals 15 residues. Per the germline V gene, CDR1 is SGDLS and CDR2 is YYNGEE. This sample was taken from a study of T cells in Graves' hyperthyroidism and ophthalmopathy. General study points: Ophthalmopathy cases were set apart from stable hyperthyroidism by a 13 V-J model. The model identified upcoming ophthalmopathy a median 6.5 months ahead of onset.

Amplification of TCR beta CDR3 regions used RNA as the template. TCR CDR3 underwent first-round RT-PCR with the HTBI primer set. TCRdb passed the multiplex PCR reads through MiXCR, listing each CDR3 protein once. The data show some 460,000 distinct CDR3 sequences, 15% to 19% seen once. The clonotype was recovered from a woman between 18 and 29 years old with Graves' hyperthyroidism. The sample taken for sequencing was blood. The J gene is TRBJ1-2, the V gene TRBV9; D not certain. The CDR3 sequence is CASSVASAANYGYTF. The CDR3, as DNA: TGTGCCAGCAGCGTAGCGTCAGCGGCTAACTATGGCTACACCTTC.